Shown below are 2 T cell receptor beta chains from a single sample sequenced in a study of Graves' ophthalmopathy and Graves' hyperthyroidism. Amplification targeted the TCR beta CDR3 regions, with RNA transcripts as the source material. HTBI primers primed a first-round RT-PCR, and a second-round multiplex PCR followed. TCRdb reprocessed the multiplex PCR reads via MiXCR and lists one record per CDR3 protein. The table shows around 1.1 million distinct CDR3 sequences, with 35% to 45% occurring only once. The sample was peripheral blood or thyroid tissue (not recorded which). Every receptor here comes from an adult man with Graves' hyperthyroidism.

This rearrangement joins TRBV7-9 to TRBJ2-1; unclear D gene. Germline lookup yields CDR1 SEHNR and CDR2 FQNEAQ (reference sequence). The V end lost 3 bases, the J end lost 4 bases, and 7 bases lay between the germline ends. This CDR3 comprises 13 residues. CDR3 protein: CASSFGQYNEQFF. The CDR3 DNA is TGTGCCAGCAGCTTCGGCCAGTACAATGAGCAGTTCTTC.

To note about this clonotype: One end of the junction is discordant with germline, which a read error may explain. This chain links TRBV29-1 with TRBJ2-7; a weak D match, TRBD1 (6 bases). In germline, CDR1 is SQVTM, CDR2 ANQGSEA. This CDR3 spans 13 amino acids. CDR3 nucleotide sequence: TGCAGCTTAACAGGGACCTCTTCCTCCGAGCAGTACTTC. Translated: CSLTGTSSSEQYF.